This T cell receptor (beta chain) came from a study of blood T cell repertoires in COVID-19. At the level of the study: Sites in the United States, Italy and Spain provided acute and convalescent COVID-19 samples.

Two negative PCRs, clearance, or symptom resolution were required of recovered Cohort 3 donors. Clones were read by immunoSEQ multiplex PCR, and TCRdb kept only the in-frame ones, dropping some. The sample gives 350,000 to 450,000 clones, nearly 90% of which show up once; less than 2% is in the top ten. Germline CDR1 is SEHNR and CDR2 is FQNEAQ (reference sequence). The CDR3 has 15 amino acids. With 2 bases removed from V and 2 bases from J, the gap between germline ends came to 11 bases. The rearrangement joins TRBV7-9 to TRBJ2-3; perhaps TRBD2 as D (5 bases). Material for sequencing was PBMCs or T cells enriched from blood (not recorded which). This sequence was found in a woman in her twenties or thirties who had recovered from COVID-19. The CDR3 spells CASSLKPGNTDTQYF. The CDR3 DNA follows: TGTGCCAGCAGCTTAAAACCGGGGAACACAGATACGCAGTATTTT. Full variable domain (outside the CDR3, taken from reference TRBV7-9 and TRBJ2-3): DTGVSQNPRHKITKRGQNVTFRCDPISEHNRLYWYRQTLGQGPEFLTYFQNEAQLEKSRLLSDRFSAERPKGSFSTLEIQRTEQGDSAMYLCASSLKPGNTDTQYFGPGTRLTVL.